Listed here are 12 T cell receptor beta chains from one sample, sequenced in a study of beta chain features in type 1 diabetes (dated by TCRdb to the late 2010s). Library generation was performed with the immunoSEQ multiplex PCR assay. The entire amount of isolated RNA was reverse transcribed using the High Capacity cDNA Reverse Transcription Kit, so the sequenced TCRB transcripts were expressed ones. The source is immuneACCESS, and TCRdb retained only in-frame sequences with V and J called. Part of the clones is not carried over; for the studies checked, unresolved V genes explain less than half of this, and the remainder is unexplained. In this sample the table shows hundreds of thousands of clones, 25% to 35% of which occur a single time. About 0.065% of the sample is taken by the ten largest. Sequencing used naive CD4+ T cells from blood. According to the study, the label for this sample's cell subset or site signals: true naive CD4+ T cells. These receptors were collected from a man aged 18 to 30 in good health.

This clone came up a few times. The rearrangement links TRBV6-1 to TRBJ2-5; D unresolved. Trimming removed 5 bases from V and 7 bases from J, with 11 bases in between. Germline V lookup: CDR1 MNHNS, CDR2 SASEGT. CDR3 size: 12 residues. CDR3 residues: CASSFSSWTQYF. In DNA, the CDR3 is TGTGCCAGCAGTTTTTCATCTTGGACCCAGTACTTC.

The genes are TRBV28 and TRBJ2-3; TRBD1 might be the D (6 bases). The V end was cut by 3 bases, the J end by 0 bases, with 10 bases between. CDR3 length: 15 amino acids. Germline assignment: CDR1 MDHEN and CDR2 SYDVKM. CDR3 sequence: CASSFQGGSTDTQYF. The CDR3, as DNA: TGTGCCAGCAGTTTTCAAGGGGGTAGCACAGATACGCAGTATTTT.

The J gene is TRBJ2-4, the V gene TRBV28; tentative D call: TRBD2 (6 bases). CDR1 MDHEN and CDR2 SYDVKM come from the germline V gene. This CDR3 has 16 residues. Trimming left V 7 bases short and J 6 bases short, with 22 bases between. This CDR3 reads CASTTTGGSPLNIQYF. DNA for the CDR3: TGTGCCAGCACCACTACCGGGGGATCCCCTTTAAACATTCAGTACTTC.

This chain connects TRBV14 to TRBJ1-1; D gene ambiguous. Germline V gives CDR1 SGHDN, CDR2 FVKESK. This CDR3 spans 14 amino acids. V lost 4 bases, J lost 5 bases, and 14 bases lay in between. CDR3 sequence (DNA): TGTGCCAGCAGCCGGGATTTCGATGGAACTGAAGCTTTCTTT. Translating gives CASSRDFDGTEAFF.

This clone was seen a few times. The rearrangement joins TRBV23-1 to TRBJ2-7; unclear D gene. TRBV23-1 is identified as an open reading frame with a role that is uncertain. There are 15 residues in the CDR3. The ends were cut back, 0 bases at V and 7 bases at J, with 16 bases in the middle. For the CDR3, the DNA is TGCGCCAGCAGTCAATCCGTTCGGACCATCGGGGAGCAGTACTTC. Protein sequence: CASSQSVRTIGEQYF.

The chain recombines TRBV13 with TRBJ2-3; 9 nucleotides align to TRBD2. Germline lookup yields CDR1 PRHDT and CDR2 FYEKMQ (reference sequence). V lost 2 bases, J lost 2 bases, and 8 bases stayed unmatched. CDR3 length equals 17 residues. The CDR3 nucleotides are TGTGCCAGCAGCTTACGGTGGCCTAGCGGGATCACAGATACGCAGTATTTT. This encodes CASSLRWPSGITDTQYF.

This clone was recorded a few times. The rearrangement uses TRBV30 and TRBJ1-2; tentatively, D is TRBD1 (6 bases). Trimming shortened V by 0 bases and J by 7 bases, and 15 bases separated the two germline ends. The CDR3 length is 14 residues. Germline V gene data show CDR1 as GTSNPN and CDR2 as SVGIG (reference sequence). The CDR3 loop reads CAWSVLGALGGYTF. For the CDR3, the DNA is TGTGCCTGGAGTGTACTGGGGGCGCTCGGTGGCTACACCTTC.

J is TRBJ2-1 and V is TRBV30; D gene ambiguous. The CDR3 is 13 residues long. The V and J ends lost 1 base and 10 bases respectively, with 14 bases between them. CDR1 and CDR2 (germline): GTSNPN, SVGIG (reference sequence). The CDR3 spells CAWSAQMIREQFF. CDR3 nucleotide sequence: TGTGCCTGGAGTGCCCAAATGATCCGGGAGCAGTTCTTC.

The rearrangement uses TRBV15 and TRBJ1-1; D not resolved. Germline V gene lookup returns CDR1 LNHNV and CDR2 YYDKDF (reference sequence). V was cut by 3 bases and J by 2 bases, with 13 bases left in between. The CDR3 length is 15 residues. In DNA form, the CDR3 reads TGTGCCACCAGCAGGGCACCCCGGGGAAACACTGAAGCTTTCTTT. Amino acids: CATSRAPRGNTEAFF.

Only a few counts were recorded for this clone. The chain is built from TRBV2 and TRBJ2-2, with D unclear. The CDR3 consists of 14 residues. The V and J ends lost 6 bases and 8 bases respectively, with 16 bases between them. The V gene's germline CDR1 is SNHLY and CDR2 FYNNEI. The CDR3 loop is CASSLLRMLGELFF. CDR3 coding DNA: TGTGCCAGCAGCCTCCTTAGAATGTTGGGGGAGCTGTTTTTT. The whole variable domain, filled in from reference TRBV2 and TRBJ2-2, reads EPEVTQTPSHQVTQMGQEVILRCVPISNHLYFYWYRQILGQKVEFLVSFYNNEISEKSEIFDDQFSVERPDGSNFTLKIRSTKLEDSAMYFCASSLLRMLGELFFGEGSRLTVL.

For this clone: Germline is not matched at one junction end, which may reflect a read error. The CDR3 nucleotides read TGCGCCAGCAGACCGACAGGCCCGTACGGGCAGTACTTC. Its translation: CASRPTGPYGQYF. This chain connects TRBV5-1 to TRBJ2-7, with a possible D match to TRBD1 (6 bases). The germline V gene encodes CDR1 SGHRS and CDR2 YFSETQ. This CDR3 has 13 amino acids.

The chain recombines TRBV5-1 with TRBJ2-6, with 7 positions matching TRBD1. From germline, CDR1 is SGHRS and CDR2 YFSETQ. J gave up 2 bases and V 4 bases, and 3 bases lay outside the gene matches. The CDR3 sequence is 15 residues long. CDR3 nucleotide sequence: TGCGCCAGCAGCGGTACAGGGGCTGGGGCCAACGTCCTGACTTTC. It yields the protein CASSGTGAGANVLTF.